This T cell receptor gamma chain was observed in a study of Vδ1+ human thymocytes. Sequences come from RNA converted to cDNA by reverse transcription. Multiplex PCR used pooled V-gene forward primers and a constant-region reverse primer to amplify CDR3s. TCRdb redid the clone calls on the multiplex PCR reads with CATT. The sample consists of tens of thousands of gamma-chain clones, 20% of them appearing once. Points from the study as a whole: Thymic TRG and TRD repertoires appeared highly polyclonal, with Gaussian CDR3 length distributions. Around 20% of thymic delta-chain sequences were Vdelta2, with few Vdelta3, unlike blood Vdelta1+ controls.

The CDR3 is 11 residues long. V trimming: 3 bases; J trimming: 8 bases; junction bases outside the gene matches: 4. Germline-derived CDR1 and CDR2 are VENAVY and YDSYNSRV. A note on this clone: Its cognate antigen is unknown. Other DNA sequences within the sample encode an identical CDR3.

This TCR was sampled from a girl in the first two years of life who had congenital heart surgery. The sequenced sample was Vdelta1+ gamma-delta thymocytes from the thymus. The subset here: FACS-sorted CD3+ TCRalphabeta- TCRVdelta1+ TCRVdelta2- thymocytes. The chain carries TRGV8 and TRGJ1 or TRGJ2. Here the CDR3 reads CATWDRHKKLF. The CDR3 DNA reads TGTGCCACCTGGGATCGTCATAAGAAACTCTTT.